This is a list of T cell receptor beta chains from one sample in a study of cytomegalovirus exposure and HLA in healthy donors. Using immunoSEQ multiplex PCR, the repertoire was profiled, and TCRdb retains in-frame clones only, with some absent. The sample has about 150,000 clones; roughly 77% are singletons. Sequenced material: PBMCs. The receptors stem from a human donor in good health. The CDR3 runs from the conserved cysteine through the conserved F or W. A D gene is named only where the DNA matches it firmly. The size entry is marked missing in some rows and otherwise reads once, few, many or a size class.

TRBV6-5 | . | TRBD1 | CASIPTGGVGGYTF
TRBV2 | . | . | CASSDRFDTEAFF
TRBV5-6 | . | TRBD2 | CASTTGPGTSGTAEQFF
TRBV28 | . | TRBD2 | CASGKTSGMFWYEQYF
TRBV23-1 | . | TRBD2 | CASSQRLAGREQYF
TRBV19 | . | TRBD2 | CASSTLAGENNEQFF
TRBV7-3 | . | TRBD1 | CASSLTRGRSGIRYGYTF
TRBV6-1 | . | . | CASSEIVGLNEKLFF
TRBV5-6 | . | TRBD1 | CASSFWTGAGANVLTF
TRBV27 | . | . | CASSFRFQGYLQPQHF
TRBV4-2 | . | TRBD1 | CASSQSGTGSSGANVLTF
TRBV5-6 | . | TRBD1 | CASSGRDRLFYGYTF
TRBV21-1 | . | . | CASSSTGFICYEQYF
TRBV30 | . | . | CAWTRGTWYEQYF
TRBV6-1 | once | . | CASSEGSGAIDTQYF
TRBV10-1 | . | TRBD2 | CASSDPGRGSYEQYF
TRBV30 | . | . | CAWSVVVNTEAFF
TRBV5-4 | . | . | CASSSGLQSSYNEQFF
TRBV5-1 | . | TRBD2 | CASSLTSGVQETQYF
TRBV5-5 | . | . | CASSSHGNTDNTEAFF
TRBV5-1 | few | TRBD1 | CASSLTAGGGYGYTF
TRBV6-5 | . | . | CASRNDGGMNTEAFF
TRBV19 | . | TRBD2 | CASSISLAGGDTQYF
TRBV27 | . | TRBD2 | CASSSSAGTSIPYEQYF
TRBV7-6 | . | TRBD1 | CASSAPPGQGFSPLHF
TRBV28 | . | TRBD1 | CASRRGQGYNEQFF
TRBV5-4 | . | . | CASSADTLNYGYTF
TRBV29-1 | . | TRBD1 | CSVRTGQGQGYTF
TRBV4-2 | . | TRBD2 | CASSQDPGGLAGLEQYF
TRBV9 | . | TRBD2 | CASSVGTSGGTYNEQFF
TRBV14 | . | . | CARKYRDRYEQYF
TRBV14 | . | . | CASSPRQAGYGYTF
TRBV5-1 | . | . | CASSATYRETNSPLHF
TRBV6-5 | . | TRBD2 | CASRGLVEYNEQFF
TRBV27 | . | TRBD1 | CASSPRETGEANEQFF
TRBV2 | . | . | CASSASRGIREKLFF
TRBV27 | . | . | CASSLEGGYTF
TRBV13 | . | TRBD1 | CASSISGTGLTGELFF
TRBV11-3 | . | TRBD2 | CASSILAGGGEQYF
TRBV2 | . | TRBD2 | CASSELAAGTYEQYF